Listed here is a single T cell receptor (beta chain). Its antigen is unknown. These data are taken from a study of regulatory T cells in long-lasting Graves disease. The overall study: The antithyroid drugs taken by newly diagnosed Graves' patients had been used for under 3 months. Points from the study as a whole: Patients with persistent disease showed a bias toward TRBV28, TRBJ1-2 and TRBJ2-5. In persistent patients, shared public clonotypes (under 3,000) outnumbered those in new patients (about 970).

Sequencing libraries for TCR beta were prepared with iRepertoire HTBI primers and Arm-PCR of CDR3 regions. Via MiXCR, TCRdb re-called the multiplex PCR reads, giving one row per CDR3 protein. The repertoire has hundreds of thousands of distinct CDR3 sequences, 15% to 20% of them found once; the top ten carry roughly 40%. J gave up 9 bases and V 2 bases, and 4 bases lay outside the gene matches. From germline, CDR1 is SGHTA and CDR2 FQGNSA. CDR3 length: 13 residues. Time point here: newly diagnosed GD, antithyroid drugs for less than 3 months. Researchers made the TCR library from RNA that was extracted from PBMCs. Recruitment took place at an endocrinology department in Xi'an, China.

The sample here was peripheral blood mononuclear cells (PBMCs), taken at new diagnosis, from a patient treated with antithyroid drugs. J is TRBJ2-3 and V is TRBV7-2, with 8 bases identical to TRBD2. The TCR comes from a female donor with Graves disease. The CDR3 loop reads CASSLTAGGTQYF. In nucleotides, the CDR3 is TGTGCCAGCAGCTTAACTGCGGGGGGCACGCAGTATTTT.